This TCR beta chain was profiled in a study of breast tumors, draining lymph nodes, adjacent tissues. Findings and caveats of the study: Tumor TCR diversity was below lymph nodes but above nontumor tissue. Most tumor T cells seemingly derive from lymph node, then expand in tumor. Compared with basal-like, luminal-like tumors shared significantly more repertoire with nontumor tissue. Tumor T cell lymph node origin was a supported hypothesis, not proven.

Note on this clonotype: Its antigen is unknown.

A single record per CDR3 protein comes from TCRdb applying MiXCR to the multiplex PCR reads. The data hold more than 250,000 distinct CDR3 sequences, with over 30% observed a single time. The lymph nodes were axillary draining lymph nodes from breast cancer patients. Per the germline V gene, CDR1 is SGHVS and CDR2 is FQNEAQ. The V and J ends lost 3 bases and 6 bases respectively, with 17 bases between them. The CDR3 totals 15 residues. V usage is TRBV7-8 and J usage is TRBJ1-2; D remains unclear. The origin of this receptor is a female donor with breast cancer. Some clones in this sample may be carry-over from other donors' samples. Material for sequencing was axillary lymph node tissue. CDR3 DNA sequence: TGTGCCAGCAGCTTTGTACGGGAGGCGATCAATGGCTACACCTTC. It yields the protein CASSFVREAINGYTF.